A selection of T cell receptor beta chains follows, all from one sample in a study of T cell repertoires in cytomegalovirus infection. From the reads, TCRdb called clonotypes with MiXCR, one entry per CDR3 protein. The table has just over 300,000 distinct CDR3 sequences, roughly a sixth seen once. The specimen sequenced was PBMCs. The origin of the receptors is a human donor in good health (CMV status not recorded). Some clones in this sample may be carry-over from other donors' samples. CDR3s include the opening cysteine and the closing phenylalanine or tryptophan. The D gene is left open where the match is weak. Some rows have no size entry. The others give once, few or many, or a class for an expanded clone.

CDR3 length,D gene,clone size,V gene,J gene,CDR3 protein,CDR3 DNA
14,NA,many,TRBV7-9,TRBJ1-4,CASSLDNPPEKLFF,TGTGCCAGCAGCTTAGATAACCCCCCCGAAAAACTGTTTTTT
15,NA,NA,TRBV11-2,TRBJ2-1,CASSSRGSYNNEQFF,TGTGCCAGCAGCTCCCGGGGGAGCTATAACAATGAGCAGTTCTTC
14,TRBD2,NA,TRBV6-1,TRBJ2-5,CASSEGGYQETQYF,TGTGCCAGCAGTGAGGGGGGGTATCAAGAGACCCAGTACTTC
13,TRBD2,NA,TRBV11-2,TRBJ2-1,CASSPLANNEQFF,TGTGCCAGCAGCCCACTAGCGAACAATGAGCAGTTCTTC
12,NA,few,TRBV12-3/TRBV12-4,TRBJ1-5,CASTLMGQPQHF,TGTGCCAGCACCCTGATGGGGCAGCCCCAGCATTTT
15,NA,many,TRBV7-7,TRBJ2-6,CASSLGHSGANVLTF,TGTGCTAGCAGCTTAGGTCATTCTGGGGCCAACGTCCTGACTTTC
11,NA,NA,TRBV6-1,TRBJ1-1,CANADGQEAFF,TGTGCCAACGCGGACGGACAAGAAGCTTTCTTT
12,NA,NA,TRBV20-1,TRBJ2-1,CSARSREHEQFF,TGCAGTGCTAGATCCAGGGAACATGAGCAGTTCTTC
16,TRBD1,many,TRBV6-1,TRBJ2-1,CASSRGTGATYNEQFF,TGTGCCAGCAGTCGGGGGACAGGGGCAACCTACAATGAGCAGTTCTTC
11,NA,NA,TRBV12-3/TRBV12-4,TRBJ2-3,CASSPQDTQYF,TGTGCCAGCTCGCCTCAAGATACGCAGTATTTT
14,NA,many,TRBV10-3,TRBJ1-6,CAISGGVGDSPLHF,TGTGCCATCAGTGGAGGGGTGGGGGATTCACCCCTCCACTTT
12,NA,NA,TRBV10-3,TRBJ2-7,CAISDTRGEQYF,TGTGCCATCAGTGATACTAGGGGCGAGCAGTACTTC
14,NA,few,TRBV20-1,TRBJ1-3,CSARGQSSGNTIYF,TGCAGTGCTAGAGGACAGAGCTCTGGAAACACCATATATTTT
13,NA,many,TRBV7-2,TRBJ2-7,CATSSRSSYEQYF,TGTGCCACCAGTAGCAGGAGCTCCTACGAGCAGTACTTC
14,NA,NA,TRBV5-1,TRBJ1-1,CASSKNSGSTEAFF,TGCGCCAGCAGCAAGAACTCAGGGTCCACTGAAGCTTTCTTT
13,NA,many,TRBV24-1,TRBJ1-1,CATSDLLNTEAFF,TGTGCCACCAGTGATTTGCTGAACACTGAAGCTTTCTTT
17,TRBD1,many,TRBV6-6,TRBJ1-3,CATRAEGGQSSGNTIYF,TGTGCCACCCGGGCGGAAGGGGGCCAGAGCTCTGGAAACACCATATATTTT
15,NA,NA,TRBV6-1,TRBJ1-5,CASRDLRSSNQPQHF,TGTGCCAGCAGAGACCTCAGGAGTAGCAATCAGCCCCAGCATTTT
14,TRBD1,NA,TRBV28,TRBJ1-3,CASLTGGTGNTIYF,TGTGCCAGCCTCACAGGGGGCACTGGAAACACCATATATTTT
12,NA,NA,TRBV20-1,TRBJ2-1,CSARDGYNEQFF,TGCAGTGCTAGAGATGGCTACAATGAGCAGTTCTTC
15,NA,NA,TRBV4-3,TRBJ1-1,CASSQGSTGQLEAFF,TGCGCCAGCAGCCAAGGATCGACAGGACAACTAGAAGCTTTCTTT
16,NA,many,TRBV4-1,TRBJ2-6,CASSQVVSSGANVLTF,TGCGCCAGCAGCCAAGTAGTCAGCTCTGGGGCCAACGTCCTGACTTTC
15,NA,many,TRBV7-2,TRBJ2-7,CASSTQSGSPYEQYF,TGTGCCAGCAGCACACAATCCGGGTCACCCTACGAGCAGTACTTC
14,NA,few,TRBV7-2,TRBJ2-2,CASSLVFRTGELFF,TGTGCCAGCAGCTTAGTGTTTAGGACCGGGGAGCTGTTTTTT
12,NA,few,TRBV7-2,TRBJ2-2,CASSLVFGELFF,TGTGCCAGCAGCTTAGTGTTCGGGGAGCTGTTTTTT
15,TRBD1,NA,TRBV7-2,TRBJ2-7,CASSPGQVSRYEQYF,TGTGCCAGCAGCCCGGGACAGGTGAGCCGCTACGAGCAGTACTTC
15,TRBD1,many,TRBV6-6,TRBJ1-6,CASSQPGQFGSPLHF,TGTGCCAGCAGTCAACCGGGACAGTTCGGTTCACCCCTCCACTTT
19,TRBD1,many,TRBV6-5,TRBJ1-6,CASSYSGQGYVGYNSPLHF,TGTGCCAGCAGTTACTCGGGACAGGGTTATGTGGGGTATAATTCACCCCTCCACTTT
15,NA,many,TRBV12-3/TRBV12-4,TRBJ1-6,CASSFSGREGSPLHF,TGTGCCAGCAGTTTTTCAGGCAGGGAAGGATCACCCCTCCACTTT
14,TRBD1,many,TRBV7-2,TRBJ2-5,CASSRQGQQETQYF,TGTGCCAGCAGCCGCCAGGGACAGCAAGAGACCCAGTACTTC